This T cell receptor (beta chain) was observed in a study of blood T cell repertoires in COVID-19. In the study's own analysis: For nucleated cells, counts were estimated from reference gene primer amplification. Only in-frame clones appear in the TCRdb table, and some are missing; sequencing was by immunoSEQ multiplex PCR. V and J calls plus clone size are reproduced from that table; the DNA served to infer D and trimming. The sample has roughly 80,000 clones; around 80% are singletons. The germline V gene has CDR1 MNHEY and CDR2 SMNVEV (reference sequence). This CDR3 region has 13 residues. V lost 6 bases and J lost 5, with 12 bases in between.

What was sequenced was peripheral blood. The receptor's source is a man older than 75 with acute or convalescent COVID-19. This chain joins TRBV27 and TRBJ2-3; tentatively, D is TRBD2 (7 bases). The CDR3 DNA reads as TGTGCCAGCAGCCACAGGGAGGGAGATACGCAGTATTTT. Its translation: CASSHREGDTQYF.